Below are 8 T cell receptor beta chains sequenced from a single sample in a study of blood T cells in healthy people across ages. Together with a sample-barcoded 5' primer, a J-beta primer mix was included in a second PCR lasting 7 to 11 cycles. One entry per CDR3 protein results from TCRdb running MiXCR on the 5' RACE reads. The repertoire consists of some 560,000 distinct CDR3 sequences, with 27% occurring once and the leading ten covering approximately 3.3%. These sequences were also reported in another study, on T cells of mothers and their children.

Sample: blood. These receptors were taken from a boy between 2 and 10 years old in good health.

This clonotype was picked up a small number of times. The rearrangement links TRBV12-3 or TRBV12-4 to TRBJ1-1, with 7 positions matching TRBD1. The V segment lost 8 bases and the J segment 5 bases; nucleotides outside the gene matches: 8. The CDR3 sequence is 13 residues long. The chain's CDR3 is CASLGIQGTEAFF. For the CDR3, the DNA is TGTGCCAGCCTAGGCATACAGGGGACTGAAGCTTTCTTT.

This clonotype was found many times. The chain links TRBV7-9 to TRBJ2-5; 8 bases are a match to TRBD2. The end of the DNA is better explained by TRBJ2-7, so the J call may be wrong. Germline CDR1 reads SEHNR; CDR2 reads FQNEAQ (reference sequence). The CDR3 sequence is 14 residues long. CDR3 DNA sequence: TGTGCCAGCAGCCCGCCGGGGGGGTCCTACGAGCAGTACTTC. Translation: CASSPPGGSYEQYF.

This rearrangement joins TRBV2 to TRBJ1-5; a possible D gene is TRBD1 (5 bases). CDR1 is SNHLY and CDR2 is FYNNEI in the germline V gene. The CDR3 length is 17 residues. V gave up 1 base and J gave up 0 bases, with 13 bases separating them. The CDR3 DNA is TGTGCCAGCAGTGAAGGGGGGTCCGGGTATAGCAATCAGCCCCAGCATTTT. Its protein is CASSEGGSGYSNQPQHF.

The chain joins TRBV2 to TRBJ1-2; 7 nucleotides line up with TRBD1. CDR3 length: 13 residues. The junction had 9 bases not matched to a gene; V was cut back by 7 bases and J by 7 bases. The germline gives CDR1 SNHLY, CDR2 FYNNEI. The CDR3 DNA is TGTGCCAGCACTGCCGGGGGGACAGCTGGCTACACCTTC. Residues: CASTAGGTAGYTF.

This clonotype was found once. V is TRBV28 and J is TRBJ1-2, with 8 bases fitting TRBD1. CDR3 length: 15 amino acids. Looked up from germline, CDR1 is MDHEN and CDR2 is SYDVKM. Losses at the gene ends were 10 bases for V and 7 bases for J; bases not matched to a gene: 17. CDR3 protein: CATTDRVIGPVGYTF. The CDR3 DNA reads TGTGCCACTACGGACAGGGTGATAGGCCCTGTTGGCTACACCTTC.

The rearrangement joins TRBV12-3 or TRBV12-4 to TRBJ2-5; 10 positions agree with TRBD2. The CDR3 is 17 residues long. V was clipped by 3 bases and J by 5 bases; unmatched bases: 12. The CDR3, as DNA: TGTGCCAGCAGTTTTTATGGAGGAAGCGGGGGGGTGGAGACCCAGTACTTC. This sequence encodes CASSFYGGSGGVETQYF.

This clonotype was detected only a few times. The V call is TRBV9, the J call TRBJ2-5, with 10 bases identical to TRBD2. Germline V gene sequence: CDR1 SGDLS, CDR2 YYNGEE. The CDR3 has 17 residues. V lost 3 bases, J lost 5 bases, and 13 bases stayed unmatched. CDR3 nucleotide sequence: TGTGCCAGCAGCGCTAGCGGGAGCTTTGGTTTAGTGGAGACCCAGTACTTC. Protein: CASSASGSFGLVETQYF.

V is TRBV20-1 and J is TRBJ1-6, with no clear D. This CDR3 comprises 16 residues. The germline CDR1 and CDR2 sequences are DFQATT and SNEGSKA (reference sequence). Trimming pared 3 bases from V and 4 bases from J, leaving 16 bases between. The CDR3 spells CSASSRGVTYNSPLHF. The CDR3 DNA is TGCAGTGCTAGCTCCCGTGGTGTAACGTATAATTCACCCCTCCACTTT.